Presented here are 2 T cell receptor beta chains from one specimen sequenced in a study of shared clonotypes between healthy human individuals. Naive CD8 populations comprised CD45RO-negative cells positively selected for CCR7, excluding terminally differentiated effector memory CD45RA+ cells. Only in-frame clones appear in the TCRdb table, and some are missing; sequencing was by immunoSEQ multiplex PCR. The table lists roughly 550,000 clones, nearly 97% of them singletons, with 0.1% to 0.11% in the top ten. The specimen sequenced was naive CD8+ T cells sorted from blood. Receptors were obtained from a woman younger than 45 in good health.

The chain combines TRBV5-1 with TRBJ2-7; possible D gene TRBD1, 6 bases. Germline V gives CDR1 SGHRS, CDR2 YFSETQ. CDR3 length equals 16 residues. V lost 3 bases and J 2 bases, leaving 18 bases between the germline ends. DNA for the CDR3: TGCGCCAGCAGCTGGGCGCCCGGGACACCGACCTACGAGCAGTACTTC. Its protein product is CASSWAPGTPTYEQYF.

The chain joins TRBV2 to TRBJ2-5, with TRBD1 identical over 9 bases. This CDR3 has 13 amino acids. The germline CDR1 and CDR2 sequences are SNHLY and FYNNEI. After removal of 11 bases from V and 4 bases from J, the junction contained 8 bases not matched to a gene. CDR3 nucleotides: TGTGCCGCCAGGGACAGGGTTACAGAGACCCAGTACTTC. Translated: CAARDRVTETQYF. Drawing the rest from reference TRBV2 and TRBJ2-5, the complete variable domain is EPEVTQTPSHQVTQMGQEVILRCVPISNHLYFYWYRQILGQKVEFLVSFYNNEISEKSEIFDDQFSVERPDGSNFTLKIRSTKLEDSAMYFCAARDRVTETQYFGPGTRLLVL.